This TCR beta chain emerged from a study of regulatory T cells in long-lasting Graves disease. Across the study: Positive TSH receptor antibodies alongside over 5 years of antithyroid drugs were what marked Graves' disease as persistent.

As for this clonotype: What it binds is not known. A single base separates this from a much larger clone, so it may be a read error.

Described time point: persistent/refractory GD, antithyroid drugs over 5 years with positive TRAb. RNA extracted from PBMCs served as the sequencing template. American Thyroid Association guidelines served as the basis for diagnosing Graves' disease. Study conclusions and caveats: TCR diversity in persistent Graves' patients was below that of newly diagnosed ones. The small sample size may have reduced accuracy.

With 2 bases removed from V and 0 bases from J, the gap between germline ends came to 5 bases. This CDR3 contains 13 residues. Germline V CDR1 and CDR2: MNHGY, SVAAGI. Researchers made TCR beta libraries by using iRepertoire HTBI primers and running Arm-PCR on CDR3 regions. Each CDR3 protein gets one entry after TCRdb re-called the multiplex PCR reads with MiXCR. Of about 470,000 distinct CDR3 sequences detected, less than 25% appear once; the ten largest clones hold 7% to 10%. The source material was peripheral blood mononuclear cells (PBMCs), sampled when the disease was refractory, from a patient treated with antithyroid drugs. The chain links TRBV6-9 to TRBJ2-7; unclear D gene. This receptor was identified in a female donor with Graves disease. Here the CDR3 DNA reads TGTGCCAGCAGTTATCCGAGCTCCTACGAGCAGTACTTC. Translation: CASSYPSSYEQYF.